This T cell receptor (beta chain) was observed in a study of Graves' ophthalmopathy and Graves' hyperthyroidism. Notes on the study in general: Both an approximately 70% sensitivity and a 72.22% specificity characterized the model's predictions of ophthalmopathy progression. Blood was where most expanded thyroid clonotypes above 0.001 frequency also turned up.

A word on this clonotype: The antigen is not known.

Amplification of the TCR beta CDR3 regions used RNA transcripts (as template). The authors performed first-round RT-PCR with HTBI primers and then a second-round multiplex PCR. TCRdb reanalysed the multiplex PCR reads using MiXCR and keeps one entry per CDR3 protein. Of roughly 1.1 million distinct CDR3 sequences listed, less than 45% are singletons. The receptor was derived from an adult man with Graves' hyperthyroidism. Source material: peripheral blood or thyroid tissue (not recorded which).

The CDR3, as DNA: TGTGCCAGCAGTCCCCAGGGGGGGTATAGCAATCAGCCCCAGCATTTT. It is translated as CASSPQGGYSNQPQHF. The V and J genes are TRBV12-3 or TRBV12-4 and TRBJ1-5; 7 bases fit TRBD1. V lost 5 bases, J lost 0 bases, and 7 bases stayed unmatched. The CDR3 totals 16 residues.